This TCR beta chain was captured by sequencing in a study of blood T cell repertoires in COVID-19. For the study at large: Donors in the United States, Italy and Spain gave samples during acute or convalescent COVID-19.

The length of the CDR3 is 14 residues. Germline CDR1 SNHLY, CDR2 FYNNEI. V lost 8 bases and J 5 bases, leaving 15 bases between the germline ends. Profiled with immunoSEQ multiplex PCR; TCRdb holds only in-frame clones, not every one. Here the sample spans some 530,000 clones, about 85% being singletons. The clonotype comes from a woman in her fifties or sixties who had recovered from COVID-19. J is TRBJ1-4 and V is TRBV2, with a weak D call TRBD1 (5 bases). The sequenced material came from PBMCs or T cells enriched from blood (not recorded which). CDR3 coding DNA: TGTGCCAGCCAAGTATTGGGGGGGAATGAAAAACTGTTTTTT. Protein sequence: CASQVLGGNEKLFF.